This T cell receptor (beta chain) originates from a study of blood T cell repertoires in COVID-19. Study summary: Sources were T cells, B-cell-depleted T cells, or PBMCs; the material itself was cDNA or gDNA.

Participants came from around 25 US areas, aged roughly 18 to 95 years. Cohorts were determined from participant-reported clinical history. Two negative PCRs, clearance, or symptom resolution were required of recovered Cohort 3 donors. Sequenced by immunoSEQ multiplex PCR; TCRdb stores in-frame clones only, minus some. Of around 300,000 clones listed, around nine tenths are singletons. V lost 9 bases and J 3 bases, leaving 10 bases between the germline ends. The CDR3 loop spans 12 amino acids. The sample comprised PBMCs or T cells enriched from blood (not recorded which). The receptor was derived from a woman under 30 who had recovered from COVID-19. The rearrangement joins TRBV12-3 or TRBV12-4 to TRBJ2-3; D is unresolved. The CDR3 nucleotides are TGTGCCAGTCGAGAGTTTACAGATACGCAGTATTTT. This translates into CASREFTDTQYF.